This T cell receptor beta chain was recovered during a study of beta chain features in type 1 diabetes. Study-wide points: Shortening that was moderate but significant affected the TCRB CDR3s of Type 1 diabetes patients in all four CD4+ subsets. PCR, the amplification step, might favor shorter templates, equally in patients and controls.

TCRB transcripts that were expressed got sequenced, as all of the isolated RNA had been reverse transcribed. Using immunoSEQ multiplex PCR, the repertoire was profiled, and TCRdb retains in-frame clones only, with some absent. The sample has some 700,000 clones; roughly 13% are singletons. Comments on this clone: Its antigen is undetermined.

Germline CDR1 SGDLS, CDR2 YYNGEE. There are 13 residues in the CDR3. Trimming pared 0 bases from V and 6 bases from J, leaving 10 bases between. This TCR came from a man between 18 and 29 years old with type 1 diabetes. Sequencing was done on a sample of naive CD4+ T cells from blood. The rearrangement uses TRBV9 and TRBJ2-7; D remains unclear. The CDR3 DNA reads TGTGCCAGCAGCGTAGGGTGGGAAGCCGAGCAGTACTTC. Translation: CASSVGWEAEQYF. Full variable domain (missing parts from reference TRBV9 and TRBJ2-7): DSGVTQTPKHLITATGQRVTLRCSPRSGDLSVYWYQQSLDQGLQFLIQYYNGEERAKGNILERFSAQQFPDLHSELNLSSLELGDSALYFCASSVGWEAEQYFGPGTRLTVT.